The 15 T cell receptor beta chains below were found in one sample sequenced in a study of shared clonotypes between healthy human individuals. Clones were sequenced by immunoSEQ multiplex PCR, and TCRdb holds only the in-frame ones, with some missing. The table shows about 1.1 million clones, with 78% occurring only once. Source material: memory CD4+ T cells from PBMCs. Subset denoted: CD45RA-negative fraction. These receptors were collected from a man between 18 and 35 years old in good health. Some clones in this sample may be carry-over from other donors' samples.

V is TRBV6-6 and J is TRBJ1-3; the match to TRBD1 covers 7 bases. This CDR3 has 15 amino acids. The junction had 13 bases not matched to a gene; V was cut back by 10 bases and J by 4 bases. Germline-derived CDR1 and CDR2 are MNHNY and SVGAGI (reference sequence). CDR3 protein: CAITGAGGQGNTIYF. The CDR3 nucleotides read TGTGCCATCACAGGGGCAGGGGGTCAGGGAAACACCATATATTTT.

The rearrangement joins TRBV5-1 to TRBJ2-7; 7 positions agree with TRBD1. V gave up 0 bases and J gave up 1 base; unmatched junction bases: 1. The CDR3 length is 14 residues. Germline V gene lookup returns CDR1 SGHRS and CDR2 YFSETQ. CDR3 nucleotide sequence: TGCGCCAGCAGCTTGGGGGACAGATCCTACGAGCAGTACTTC. It codes for CASSLGDRSYEQYF.

This clone was observed a few times. The V call is TRBV15, the J call TRBJ2-7, with 8 positions matching TRBD2. J gave up 3 bases and V 1 base, and 8 bases lay outside the gene matches. The CDR3 loop spans 16 amino acids. CDR1 and CDR2 from the germline V gene are LNHNV and YYDKDF (reference sequence). The CDR3 DNA reads TGTGCCACCAGCAGAGGGGCGGGAGGTTATCTCTACGAGCAGTACTTC. Amino acid sequence: CATSRGAGGYLYEQYF.

This clone was seen more than once but under ten times. This chain uses TRBV5-1 with TRBJ2-5; 9 bases are shared with TRBD2. V dropped 0 bases and J dropped 5; count of bases not matched to a gene: 2. The CDR3 is 14 residues long. In germline, CDR1 is SGHRS, CDR2 YFSETQ. CDR3 amino acids: CASSLGGRAETQYF. As DNA, the CDR3 is TGCGCCAGCAGCTTGGGCGGGAGGGCGGAGACCCAGTACTTC.

In regard to this clone: Being one base from a much bigger clone, this may be a read error. This chain's CDR3 is CAWGVNPQGTHYGYTF. In nucleotides, the CDR3 is TGTGCCTGGGGTGTCAACCCACAGGGGACTCACTATGGCTACACCTTC. This chain connects TRBV30 to TRBJ1-2; 7 bases map to TRBD1. Germline CDR1 GTSNPN, CDR2 SVGIG (reference sequence). CDR3 length: 16 residues. Complete variable domain (other parts from reference TRBV30 and TRBJ1-2): SQTIHQWPATLVQPVGSPLSLECTVEGTSNPNLYWYRQAAGRGLQLLFYSVGIGQISSEVPQNLSASRPQDRQFILSSKKLLLSDSGFYLCAWGVNPQGTHYGYTFGSGTRLTVV.

The chain has TRBV7-8 and TRBJ1-1, with no clear D. There are 14 residues in the CDR3. Trimming shortened V by 2 bases and J by 2 bases, and 9 bases separated the two germline ends. Germline V gene lookup returns CDR1 SGHVS and CDR2 FQNEAQ. The CDR3, as DNA: TGTGCCAGCAGCTTATTCGACCGCAACACTGAAGCTTTCTTT. This translates into CASSLFDRNTEAFF.

The chain combines TRBV5-4 with TRBJ1-3; D might be TRBD1 (5 bases). Germline CDR1 SGHNT, CDR2 YYREEE (reference sequence). V lost 5 bases and J lost 3, with 12 bases in between. CDR3 length: 14 amino acids. The CDR3 DNA sequence: TGTGCCAGCAGTCACCAGGGTAATGGAAACACCATATATTTT. Residues: CASSHQGNGNTIYF. The full variable domain, rest sourced from reference TRBV5-4 and TRBJ1-3, is ETGVTQSPTHLIKTRGQQVTLRCSSQSGHNTVSWYQQALGQGPQFIFQYYREEENGRGNFPPRFSGLQFPNYSSELNVNALELDDSALYLCASSHQGNGNTIYFGEGSWLTVV.

The gene calls are TRBV28 and TRBJ2-7; 7 bases line up with TRBD2. The germline V gene has CDR1 MDHEN and CDR2 SYDVKM. This CDR3 has 15 amino acids. J gave up 5 bases and V 6 bases, and 13 bases lay outside the gene matches. Here the CDR3 reads CASSRPGGSSHEQYF. DNA of the CDR3: TGTGCCAGCAGCCGTCCTGGCGGGAGTTCTCACGAGCAGTACTTC. Supplemented by reference TRBV28 and TRBJ2-7, the full variable domain reads DVKVTQSSRYLVKRTGEKVFLECVQDMDHENMFWYRQDPGLGLRLIYFSYDVKMKEKGDIPEGYSVSREKKERFSLILESASTNQTSMYLCASSRPGGSSHEQYFGPGTRLTVT.

This chain joins TRBV15 and TRBJ2-3, with D perhaps TRBD2 (5 bases). Trimming stripped 1 base from V and 0 bases from J, with 11 bases between. The CDR3 is made up of 16 amino acids. Germline values: CDR1 LNHNV, CDR2 YYDKDF (reference sequence). CDR3 loop: CATSRVPGSSTDTQYF. CDR3 nucleotide sequence: TGTGCCACCAGCAGAGTCCCGGGATCTAGCACAGATACGCAGTATTTT.

The chain employs TRBV30 and TRBJ2-6; tentatively, D is TRBD1 or TRBD2 (5 bases each). Looked up from germline, CDR1 is GTSNPN and CDR2 is SVGIG (reference sequence). V lost 5 bases and J lost 0, with 14 bases in between. CDR3 size: 16 residues. The CDR3 DNA reads as TGTGCCTGGGTGGGGACGGCTGTCTCTGGGGCCAACGTCCTGACTTTC. Residues: CAWVGTAVSGANVLTF.

The chain couples TRBV5-4 to TRBJ2-7; 9 bases are a match to TRBD1. With V trimmed by 6 bases and J by 1 base, 5 bases remained unmatched. The CDR3 extends over 14 amino acids. CDR1 is SGHNT and CDR2 is YYREEE in the germline V gene (reference sequence). The CDR3: CASTPTGGSYEQYF. The CDR3 DNA reads as TGTGCCAGCACCCCGACAGGGGGTTCCTACGAGCAGTACTTC.

This clone has only a few counts. The rearrangement links TRBV23-1 to TRBJ2-2; D perhaps matches TRBD1 (5 bases). TRBV23-1 is classed as an ORF, of uncertain function. V lost 10 bases, J lost 5 bases, and 23 bases lay in between. This CDR3 contains 16 residues. The CDR3 DNA follows: TGCGCCAACGATGGGGTGGGGCAGGGTAGAACCGGGGAGCTGTTTTTT. Its translation: CANDGVGQGRTGELFF.

The chain recombines TRBV6-5 with TRBJ2-5; 7 nucleotides line up with TRBD2. Germline V gene lookup returns CDR1 MNHEY and CDR2 SVGAGI. V lost 2 bases, J lost 4 bases, and 10 bases stayed unmatched. The CDR3 length is 16 residues. In DNA form, the CDR3 reads TGTGCCAGCAGTTACACGGGGGGTGGGGAGGGAGAGACCCAGTACTTC. Translating gives CASSYTGGGEGETQYF.

A few counts support this clone. The gene calls are TRBV7-9 and TRBJ1-1, with D unresolved. Trimming pared 5 bases from V and 6 bases from J, leaving 16 bases between. CDR1 and CDR2 (germline): SEHNR, FQNEAQ (reference sequence). The CDR3 sequence is 14 residues long. CDR3 region: CASSLSGNKAEAFF. CDR3 nucleotides: TGTGCCAGCAGCCTCAGCGGGAATAAGGCTGAAGCTTTCTTT.

This chain uses TRBV2 with TRBJ2-2; 8 bases align to TRBD2. This CDR3 has 15 amino acids. The V gene end was trimmed by 6 bases and the J gene end by 1 base; junction bases not matched to a gene: 4. Per the germline V gene, CDR1 is SNHLY and CDR2 is FYNNEI. The DNA of the CDR3 is TGTGCCAGCAGCCGGACTAGCAAGAACACCGGGGAGCTGTTTTTT. Its translation: CASSRTSKNTGELFF.